This T cell receptor beta chain was sequenced in a study of cytomegalovirus exposure and HLA in healthy donors. At the level of the study: Samples from HLA-typed donors yielded about 85 million unique TCRs in an early data release.

The primer mix had 60 Vbeta and 13 Jbeta primers. Profiling relied on immunoSEQ multiplex PCR, and the TCRdb table lists in-frame clones only, not all of them. The sample contains under 200,000 clones, more than 80% of which appear only once. Trimming removed 0 bases from V and 8 bases from J, with 13 bases in between. The CDR3 is 14 residues long. Looked up from germline, CDR1 is MNHNY and CDR2 is SVGAGI (reference sequence). The rearrangement uses TRBV6-6 and TRBJ1-1; D gene ambiguous. The TCR comes from a woman between 50 and 59 years old in good health and CMV-seronegative. What was sequenced was PBMCs. The CDR3 bases are TGTGCCAGCAGTTACTCTGGACTTCGACACGAAGCTTTCTTT. Amino acid sequence: CASSYSGLRHEAFF.